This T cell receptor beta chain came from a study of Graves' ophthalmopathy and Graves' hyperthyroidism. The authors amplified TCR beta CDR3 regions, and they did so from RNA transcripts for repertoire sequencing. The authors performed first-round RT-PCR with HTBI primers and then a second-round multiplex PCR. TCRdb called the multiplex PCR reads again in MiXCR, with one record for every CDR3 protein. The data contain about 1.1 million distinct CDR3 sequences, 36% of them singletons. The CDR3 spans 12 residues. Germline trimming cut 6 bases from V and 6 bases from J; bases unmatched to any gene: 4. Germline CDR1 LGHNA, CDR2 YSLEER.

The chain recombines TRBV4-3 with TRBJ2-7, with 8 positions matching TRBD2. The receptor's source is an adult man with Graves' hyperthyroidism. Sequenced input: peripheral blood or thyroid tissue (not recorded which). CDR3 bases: TGCGCCAGCAGTTCGGGAGGGAGCGAGCAGTACTTC. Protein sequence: CASSSGGSEQYF.